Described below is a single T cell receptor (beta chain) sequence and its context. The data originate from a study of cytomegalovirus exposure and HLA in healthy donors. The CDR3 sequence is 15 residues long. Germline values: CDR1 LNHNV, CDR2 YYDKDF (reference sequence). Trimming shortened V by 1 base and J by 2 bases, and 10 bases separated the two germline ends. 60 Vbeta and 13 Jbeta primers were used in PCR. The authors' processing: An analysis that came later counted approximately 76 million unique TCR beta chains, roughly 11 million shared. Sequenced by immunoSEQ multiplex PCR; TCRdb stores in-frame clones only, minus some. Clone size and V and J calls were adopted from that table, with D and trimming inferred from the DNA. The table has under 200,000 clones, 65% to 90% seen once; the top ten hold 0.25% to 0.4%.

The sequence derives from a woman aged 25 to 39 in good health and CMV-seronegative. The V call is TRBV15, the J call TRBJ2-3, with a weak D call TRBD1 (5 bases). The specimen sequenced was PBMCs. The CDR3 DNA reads TGTGCCACCAGCAGAGGGGGCGGAGACACAGATACGCAGTATTTT. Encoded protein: CATSRGGGDTDTQYF.